This T cell receptor beta chain was recovered during a study of blood T cell repertoires in COVID-19. Study overall: Samples representing acute and convalescent COVID-19 were sourced from the United States, Italy and Spain.

Original processing notes: How many nucleated cells were present was estimated from reference gene primer amplification. TCRdb's copy holds only in-frame clones and misses some; the assay was immunoSEQ multiplex PCR. From that table come the V and J calls and clone size; the DNA was used to work out D and trimming. The table lists under 150,000 clones, approximately 85% of them singletons. Germline CDR1 and CDR2: MNHEY and SVGEGT. This CDR3 spans 14 amino acids. Trimming removed 2 bases from V and 3 bases from J, with 10 bases in between. The clonotype was recovered from a human donor in a cohort sampled during active COVID-19. Specimen: peripheral blood. The chain carries TRBV6-2 or TRBV6-3 and TRBJ1-1; D uncertain. The CDR3 spells CASSYPGGYTEAFF. For the CDR3, the DNA is TGTGCCAGCAGTTACCCGGGAGGTTACACTGAAGCTTTCTTT.